These 24 T cell receptor beta chains were sequenced from one sample in a study of T cell changes during pregnancy in multiple sclerosis. The data were produced by immunoSEQ multiplex PCR, yet TCRdb's version contains in-frame clones alone and is incomplete. The sample consists of approximately 40,000 clones, about 87% of them appearing once. The sequencing used CD4+ T cells from peripheral blood mononuclear cells, collected in the second trimester of pregnancy. These receptor sequences come from a female donor with multiple sclerosis, enrolled in a pregnancy study.

V gene TRBV5-1 combines with J gene TRBJ2-7; D unresolved. The CDR3 totals 13 residues. Germline CDR1 SGHRS, CDR2 YFSETQ. Trimming took off 3 bases at V and 2 bases at J, with 9 bases between the two ends. The CDR3 spells CASSSTQTYEQYF. The CDR3 nucleotides read TGCGCCAGCAGCTCGACACAGACCTACGAGCAGTACTTC.

The CDR3 sequence is CASSLARVQAPSGNTIYF. The CDR3 DNA follows: TGTGCCAGCAGCTTAGCGCGTGTACAGGCACCCTCTGGAAACACCATATATTTT. The V and J genes are TRBV7-8 and TRBJ1-3, with D perhaps matching TRBD1 (5 bases). The germline V gene encodes CDR1 SGHVS and CDR2 FQNEAQ. The V gene lost 0 bases and the J gene lost 0 bases, with 15 bases spanning the gap. The CDR3 has 18 amino acids.

The chain uses TRBV27 and TRBJ2-2, with 7 bases that match TRBD2. The germline CDR1 and CDR2 sequences are MNHEY and SMNVEV (reference sequence). Trimming took 0 bases from V and 4 from J; bases not matched to a gene: 5. This CDR3 has 16 amino acids. In DNA, the CDR3 is TGTGCCAGCAGTTTATCCCCTAGCGGCCCCACCGGGGAGCTGTTTTTT. Its protein product is CASSLSPSGPTGELFF.

V usage is TRBV19 and J usage is TRBJ1-2, with 9 positions matching TRBD1. This CDR3 spans 15 amino acids. The J segment lost 6 bases and the V segment lost 4 bases, leaving 9 bases of the junction unmatched. The germline gives CDR1 LNHDA, CDR2 SQIVND (reference sequence). CDR3 residues: CASSRSPGTGNGYTF. In nucleotides, the CDR3 is TGTGCCAGTAGTAGAAGCCCCGGGACAGGGAATGGCTACACCTTC.

The chain links TRBV2 to TRBJ2-5; a weak D match, TRBD1 (5 bases). Germline values: CDR1 SNHLY, CDR2 FYNNEI. The CDR3 is made up of 14 amino acids. V was pared by 7 bases and J by 1 base, with 13 bases between. CDR3 residues: CASTQGAAQETQYF. The CDR3 nucleotides are TGTGCCAGCACCCAAGGGGCAGCCCAAGAGACCCAGTACTTC.

J is TRBJ2-1 and V is TRBV12-2; whether TRBD2, the table's D call, matches the DNA was not checked. TRBV12-2 is marked as a pseudogene. The CDR3 has 18 residues. The CDR3 sequence: CASRFTTTSGRSVDEQFF. The CDR3 nucleotides are TGTGCAAGTCGCTTCACCACTACTAGCGGGAGGTCGGTCGATGAGCAGTTCTTC.

About this clone itself: One end of the junction does not line up with germline, which may come from a read error. The chain is built from TRBV5-4 and TRBJ1-1, with D unclear. The length of the CDR3 is 12 residues. Germline CDR1 is SGHNT and CDR2 is YYREEE (reference sequence). DNA of the CDR3: TGTGCCAGCAGCTTGGACCTCTCTGAGGCTTTCTTT. It encodes CASSLDLSEAFF.

The chain uses TRBV28 and TRBJ1-5, with 9 bases that match TRBD1. Unmatched junction bases numbered 4, after V lost 3 bases and J lost 7 bases. The CDR3 contains 14 residues. The germline V gene has CDR1 MDHEN and CDR2 SYDVKM. The CDR3 region is CASSFGQGIQPQHF. The DNA for the CDR3 is TGTGCCAGCAGTTTTGGACAGGGGATACAGCCCCAGCATTTT.

V is TRBV11-2 and J is TRBJ2-2, with TRBD2 identical over 7 bases. This CDR3 region has 16 residues. V trimming: 2 bases; J trimming: 7 bases; junction bases outside the gene matches: 10. Germline CDR1 and CDR2: SGHAT and FQNNGV. The CDR3 DNA follows: TGTGCCAGCAGCTTATTCCGGGGGGAAAGAGGCGGGGAGCTGTTTTTT. It yields the protein CASSLFRGERGGELFF.

This chain connects TRBV7-2 to TRBJ2-7; D is unclear. Trimming took off 1 base at V and 3 bases at J, with 10 bases between the two ends. The length of the CDR3 is 14 residues. The V gene's germline CDR1 is SGHTA and CDR2 FQGNSA. Here the CDR3 reads CASSLGSSVYEQYF. Written as DNA, the CDR3 is TGTGCCAGCAGCTTAGGGAGCAGCGTCTACGAGCAGTACTTC.

A single count supports this clone. V usage is TRBV18 and J usage is TRBJ2-3, with TRBD2 as a possible D gene (5 bases). Germline CDR1 KGHSH, CDR2 LQKENI. CDR3 length: 17 amino acids. V was clipped by 1 base and J by 5 bases, with 19 bases between them. The CDR3 region has the DNA TGTGCCAGCTCACCACTGAGGTCGGACGGGGTCGGAGATACGCAGTATTTT. It is translated as CASSPLRSDGVGDTQYF. The full variable domain, with the rest looked up from reference TRBV18 and TRBJ2-3, is NAGVMQNPRHLVRRRGQEARLRCSPMKGHSHVYWYRQLPEEGLKFMVYLQKENIIDESGMPKERFSAEFPKEGPSILRIQQVVRGDSAAYFCASSPLRSDGVGDTQYFGPGTRLTVL.

The chain combines TRBV28 with TRBJ2-7; TRBD2 is a possible D gene (5 bases). Trimming cost V 2 bases and J 4 bases, with 6 bases left between them. The CDR3 contains 12 residues. The germline V gene encodes CDR1 MDHEN and CDR2 SYDVKM. DNA for the CDR3: TGTGCCAGCAGTTTAGAGGGATACGAGCAGTACTTC. Translating gives CASSLEGYEQYF.

J is TRBJ2-5 and V is TRBV2; no clear D. V shed 7 bases and J shed 6 bases, with 9 bases lying between them. The CDR3 consists of 11 residues. Per the germline V gene, CDR1 is SNHLY and CDR2 is FYNNEI. The CDR3 here is CASTAVQTQYF. The DNA for the CDR3 is TGTGCCAGCACGGCGGTACAGACCCAGTACTTC.

This chain uses TRBV29-1 with TRBJ2-1; D perhaps matches TRBD2 (5 bases). The CDR3 contains 14 residues. V lost 2 bases, J lost 12 bases, and 20 bases lay in between. In germline, CDR1 is SQVTM, CDR2 ANQGSEA. The CDR3 DNA reads TGCAGCGTTGAACCCCCGGGATCTCTTTGGACGCAGTTCTTC. Amino acids: CSVEPPGSLWTQFF.

The chain is built from TRBV30 and TRBJ1-2; TRBD1 matches at 8 bases. The V segment lost 2 bases and the J segment 4 bases; nucleotides outside the gene matches: 3. The CDR3 is 13 residues long. CDR1 and CDR2 from the germline V gene are GTSNPN and SVGIG (reference sequence). CDR3 sequence: CAWSITGGYGYTF. The CDR3 nucleotides are TGTGCCTGGAGTATAACAGGGGGCTATGGCTACACCTTC. Supplemented by reference TRBV30 and TRBJ1-2, the full variable domain reads SQTIHQWPATLVQPVGSPLSLECTVEGTSNPNLYWYRQAAGRGLQLLFYSVGIGQISSEVPQNLSASRPQDRQFILSSKKLLLSDSGFYLCAWSITGGYGYTFGSGTRLTVV.

To note about this clone: Mismatch with germline at one junction end may stem from a read error. J is TRBJ2-1 and V is TRBV7-7, with a possible D match to TRBD2 (5 bases). The germline V gene has CDR1 SSHAT and CDR2 FNYEAQ (reference sequence). The CDR3 extends over 13 amino acids. CDR3 sequence: CASSKDSLNEQFF. For the CDR3, the DNA is TGTGCTAGCAGCAAGGACTCGTTGAATGAGCAGTTCTTC.

The J gene is TRBJ2-7, the V gene TRBV5-1; 10 bases match TRBD1. Germline V lookup: CDR1 SGHRS, CDR2 YFSETQ. The CDR3 is 15 amino acids. V was pared by 4 bases and J by 6 bases, with 10 bases of the junction left unmatched. CDR3 region: CASSPAGTGVREQYF. The CDR3 nucleotides are TGCGCCAGCAGCCCGGCCGGGACAGGGGTTCGCGAGCAGTACTTC.

V is TRBV11-2 and J is TRBJ2-7; a weak D match, TRBD2 (5 bases). The V gene lost 4 bases and the J gene lost 6 bases, with 19 bases spanning the gap. CDR3 length equals 15 residues. Germline-derived CDR1 and CDR2 are SGHAT and FQNNGV. The CDR3 bases are TGTGCCAGCAGCTCGGGGATAGGAACGCACGGCGAGCAGTACTTC. It translates to CASSSGIGTHGEQYF.

This clone was picked up one time. The V and J genes are TRBV7-2 and TRBJ2-5; 12 bases match TRBD2. Germline CDR1 is SGHTA and CDR2 is FQGNSA. Trimming at V came to 5 bases and at J to 4 bases, leaving 14 bases not matched to a gene. CDR3 size: 18 residues. CDR3 in amino acids: CASSQNLAGGPVRETQYF. CDR3 nucleotides: TGTGCCAGCAGCCAAAATCTAGCGGGAGGGCCGGTTCGAGAGACCCAGTACTTC.

The rearrangement uses TRBV18 and TRBJ2-7; D possibly corresponds to TRBD2 (5 bases). The CDR3 totals 13 residues. V was clipped by 3 bases and J by 7 bases, with 13 bases between them. Looked up from germline, CDR1 is KGHSH and CDR2 is LQKENI. CDR3 sequence reads: CASSPRGLGEQYF. Written as DNA, the CDR3 is TGTGCCAGCTCACCCCGGGGTTTGGGTGAGCAGTACTTC.

This chain joins TRBV30 and TRBJ2-7; the match to TRBD1 covers 7 bases. Germline V lookup: CDR1 GTSNPN, CDR2 SVGIG (reference sequence). The CDR3 is 11 amino acids. The junction had 5 bases not matched to a gene; V was cut back by 7 bases and J by 5 bases. This chain's CDR3 is CAFRDSHEQYF. The CDR3, as DNA: TGTGCCTTCCGGGACAGCCACGAGCAGTACTTC.

V usage is TRBV7-8 and J usage is TRBJ2-7; D is uncertain. The CDR3 covers 11 residues. CDR1 SGHVS and CDR2 FQNEAQ come from the germline V gene. V lost 3 bases and J 4 bases, leaving 4 bases between the germline ends. CDR3 protein: CASSFEYEQYF. CDR3 nucleotides: TGTGCCAGCAGCTTCGAGTACGAGCAGTACTTC. Looking up the rest from reference TRBV7-8 and TRBJ2-7 gives the full variable domain: GAGVSQSPRYKVAKRGQDVALRCDPISGHVSLFWYQQALGQGPEFLTYFQNEAQLDKSGLPSDRFFAERPEGSVSTLKIQRTQQEDSAVYLCASSFEYEQYFGPGTRLTVT.

This clone was picked up one time. V and J are TRBV5-1 and TRBJ2-5; D might be TRBD1 (6 bases). The V gene lost 4 bases and the J gene lost 2 bases, with 15 bases spanning the gap. This CDR3 spans 15 amino acids. CDR1 is SGHRS, CDR2 YFSETQ, per germline. CDR3 nucleotide sequence: TGCGCCAGCAGCCCTCGACAGGCCCTACAAGAGACCCAGTACTTC. Its protein is CASSPRQALQETQYF. Looking up the rest from reference TRBV5-1 and TRBJ2-5 gives the full variable domain: KAGVTQTPRYLIKTRGQQVTLSCSPISGHRSVSWYQQTPGQGLQFLFEYFSETQRNKGNFPGRFSGRQFSNSRSEMNVSTLELGDSALYLCASSPRQALQETQYFGPGTRLLVL.

The chain joins TRBV5-1 to TRBJ2-7, with D tentatively TRBD1 (6 bases). Per the germline V gene, CDR1 is SGHRS and CDR2 is YFSETQ. V was shortened by 5 bases and J by 3 bases, with 12 bases between the two germline ends. The CDR3 loop spans 13 amino acids. The CDR3 coding sequence is TGCGCCAGCAGTAGGGACACATTCTACGAGCAGTACTTC. It translates to CASSRDTFYEQYF.